Described below is a single T cell receptor (beta chain) sequence and its context. Its antigen is not known. PCR used 60 Vbeta primers and 13 Jbeta primers. Measured with immunoSEQ multiplex PCR; TCRdb has only the in-frame clones, and not every one. The sample lists 30,000 to 40,000 clones, roughly three quarters occurring once. The trim removed 8 bases at V and 6 bases at J, leaving 7 bases unmatched. From germline, CDR1 is SGHRS and CDR2 YFSETQ. CDR3 length: 13 residues. The source of the sample is a study of cytomegalovirus exposure and HLA in healthy donors. Study-wide findings and caveats: Cytomegalovirus-associated status was assigned to some 160 TCR beta chains. Three CMV-associated chains were confirmed in vitro to be specific for CMV antigens. Reports showed the classifier diagnosing cytomegalovirus status with high specificity and sensitivity.

The chain carries TRBV5-1 and TRBJ2-3, with 9 bases aligning to TRBD1. The clonotype comes from a young man in good health and CMV-seronegative. Sequenced input: PBMCs. The CDR3 DNA follows: TGCGCCAGTCGATCGACAGGGGGGGATACGCAGTATTTT. Its protein is CASRSTGGDTQYF.